The next 11 T cell receptor beta chains were all read from a single sample in a study of technical replicates of blood from a handful of donors. The method was immunoSEQ multiplex PCR; TCRdb's version includes in-frame clones alone and lacks a portion of them. The data contain more than 65,000 clones, about nine tenths of them seen just once; the ten biggest clones take up over 0.35%. Sequenced input: T cells isolated from PBMCs. These TCRs come from a human donor in good health.

The chain carries TRBV6-1 and TRBJ1-5, with 12 bases that match TRBD1. V lost 3 bases, J lost 6 bases, and 9 bases stayed unmatched. The germline gives CDR1 MNHNS, CDR2 SASEGT. CDR3 length equals 17 residues. The CDR3 nucleotides read TGTGCCAGCAGTGATTTCGGGACAGGGGGCCTCTCTCAGCCCCAGCATTTT. Amino acid sequence: CASSDFGTGGLSQPQHF.

The V gene is TRBV27, the J gene TRBJ1-1, with 8 positions matching TRBD1. The CDR3 is 16 amino acids. The ends lost 5 bases at V and 1 base at J; junction bases unmatched: 9. Germline V gene sequence: CDR1 MNHEY, CDR2 SMNVEV (reference sequence). The CDR3 reads CASSPGQGRGNTEAFF. The CDR3 DNA follows: TGTGCCAGCAGTCCCGGACAGGGCAGGGGGAACACTGAAGCTTTCTTT.

This clone was seen more than once but under ten times. This chain connects TRBV28 to TRBJ1-4, with D hard to call. The CDR3 spans 16 residues. Germline assignment: CDR1 MDHEN and CDR2 SYDVKM. Trimming cost V 4 bases and J 5 bases, with 17 bases left between them. CDR3: CASSSPWVSENEKLFF. In DNA, the CDR3 is TGTGCCAGCAGTTCTCCGTGGGTGAGCGAAAATGAAAAACTGTTTTTT. Based on the CDR3 plus reference TRBV28 and TRBJ1-4, the full variable domain is DVKVTQSSRYLVKRTGEKVFLECVQDMDHENMFWYRQDPGLGLRLIYFSYDVKMKEKGDIPEGYSVSREKKERFSLILESASTNQTSMYLCASSSPWVSENEKLFFGSGTQLSVL.

The chain joins TRBV18 to TRBJ1-5; D is ambiguous. Germline V gene sequence: CDR1 KGHSH, CDR2 LQKENI. This CDR3 is 15 amino acids long. Trimming shortened V by 3 bases and J by 0 bases, and 9 bases separated the two germline ends. CDR3 amino acids: CASSPPGSSNQPQHF. In nucleotides, the CDR3 is TGTGCCAGCTCACCCCCGGGAAGTAGCAATCAGCCCCAGCATTTT. The whole variable domain, remainder taken from reference TRBV18 and TRBJ1-5, is NAGVMQNPRHLVRRRGQEARLRCSPMKGHSHVYWYRQLPEEGLKFMVYLQKENIIDESGMPKERFSAEFPKEGPSILRIQQVVRGDSAAYFCASSPPGSSNQPQHFGDGTRLSIL.

The rearrangement links TRBV4-2 to TRBJ2-1; tentatively, D is TRBD2 (7 bases). Trimming left V 2 bases short and J 9 bases short, with 17 bases between. Germline V CDR1 and CDR2: LGHNA, YNFKEQ. The CDR3 covers 15 residues. The CDR3: CASSQPGVSGTEQFF. CDR3 nucleotides: TGTGCCAGCAGCCAACCAGGGGTAAGCGGGACTGAGCAGTTCTTC.

The chain employs TRBV7-9 and TRBJ2-1; TRBD2 matches 9 bases. Germline CDR1 reads SEHNR; CDR2 reads FQNEAQ (reference sequence). This CDR3 comprises 15 residues. The ends lost 5 bases at V and 7 bases at J; junction bases unmatched: 9. The CDR3 loop reads CASSNLREGPNEQFF. The CDR3 coding sequence is TGTGCCAGCAGCAACTTGCGGGAGGGCCCAAATGAGCAGTTCTTC. The entire variable domain, with the rest obtained from reference TRBV7-9 and TRBJ2-1, is as follows: DTGVSQNPRHKITKRGQNVTFRCDPISEHNRLYWYRQTLGQGPEFLTYFQNEAQLEKSRLLSDRFSAERPKGSFSTLEIQRTEQGDSAMYLCASSNLREGPNEQFFGPGTRLTVL.

Comment on this clone: Additional DNA sequences in this sample encode the identical CDR3. The CDR3 DNA is TGTGCCAGCAGCTTAACTAGCGGGTCCTACGAGCAGTACTTC. This sequence encodes CASSLTSGSYEQYF. The genes are TRBV11-2 and TRBJ2-7; 9 bases are shared with TRBD2. J was trimmed by 1 base and V by 2 bases; bases with no gene match: 0. This CDR3 region has 14 residues. CDR1 SGHAT and CDR2 FQNNGV come from the germline V gene.

This clone has a handful of counts. The genes are TRBV27 and TRBJ1-1; 9 nucleotides align to TRBD1. There are 13 residues in the CDR3. V gave up 2 bases and J gave up 7 bases; unmatched junction bases: 2. Germline loops: CDR1 MNHEY, CDR2 SMNVEV (reference sequence). CDR3 DNA: TGTGCCAGCAGTTTAGACAGGGGGGGTGAAGCTTTCTTT. This translates into CASSLDRGGEAFF.

J is TRBJ2-5 and V is TRBV30, with TRBD1 as a possible D gene (5 bases). CDR1 and CDR2 (germline): GTSNPN, SVGIG (reference sequence). Deletions cut 0 bases from V and 3 bases from J, with 8 bases between. CDR3 size: 13 residues. CDR3: CAWSVGHKETQYF. As DNA, the CDR3 is TGTGCCTGGAGTGTAGGACATAAAGAGACCCAGTACTTC.

The chain combines TRBV5-6 with TRBJ1-5; D call uncertain. The ends were cut back, 2 bases at V and 0 bases at J, with 9 bases in the middle. The CDR3 is made up of 15 amino acids. Germline loops: CDR1 SGHDT, CDR2 YYEEEE. This CDR3 is CASSLTAYSNQPQHF. CDR3 coding DNA: TGTGCCAGCAGCTTAACAGCCTATAGCAATCAGCCCCAGCATTTT.

This clone was counted once. The rearrangement joins TRBV7-2 to TRBJ2-7; TRBD2 agrees at 9 bases. Germline loops: CDR1 SGHTA, CDR2 FQGNSA. The V and J ends lost 2 bases and 4 bases, in that order; junction bases with no gene match: 6. CDR3 length: 15 residues. The chain's CDR3 is CASSLNSGSWYEQYF. The CDR3, as DNA: TGTGCCAGCAGCTTAAATAGCGGGAGCTGGTACGAGCAGTACTTC.